This T cell receptor (beta chain) was captured by sequencing in a study of blood T cell repertoires in COVID-19. The table came from immunoSEQ multiplex PCR; TCRdb's copy has only in-frame clones and leaves some out. The sample includes some 60,000 clones, approximately 84% of them seen just once. The TCR was taken from a man of 80 years or more with COVID-19, enrolled during active disease. Sequenced sample: peripheral blood.

CDR3 sequence reads: CASSPGQGITGELFF. Here the CDR3 DNA reads TGTGCCAGCAGCCCCGGACAGGGAATCACCGGGGAGCTGTTTTTT. The chain links TRBV7-9 to TRBJ2-2, with 8 bases that match TRBD1. J was trimmed by 4 bases and V by 5 bases; bases with no gene match: 6. The CDR3 has 15 amino acids. Germline CDR1 SEHNR, CDR2 FQNEAQ (reference sequence).